The 14 T cell receptor beta chains listed next were all sequenced from one sample in a study of blood T cell repertoires in COVID-19. Libraries were prepared by immunoSEQ multiplex PCR; TCRdb keeps only in-frame clonotypes and omits some of them. The sample lists some 160,000 clones, 84% seen once, with 2.5% to 3% in the top ten. The sample was peripheral blood. The receptors here all came from a woman aged 80 or over with COVID-19, enrolled during active disease.

This chain uses TRBV27 with TRBJ1-6; the D is unclear. Germline V gene data show CDR1 as MNHEY and CDR2 as SMNVEV (reference sequence). Trimming took 0 bases from V and 8 from J, leaving 11 bases between them. The CDR3 is 15 amino acids. The CDR3 is CASSLSGRVDSPLHF. The DNA for the CDR3 is TGTGCCAGCAGTTTATCAGGGAGAGTGGATTCACCCCTCCACTTT.

The rearrangement joins TRBV28 to TRBJ2-5, with 7 bases lining up with TRBD1. CDR3 length equals 15 residues. Germline CDR1 reads MDHEN; CDR2 reads SYDVKM. V lost 6 bases, J lost 0 bases, and 7 bases stayed unmatched. The CDR3 DNA reads as TGTGCCAGCAGGCCCGACAGGGACCACCAAGAGACCCAGTACTTC. Its protein product is CASRPDRDHQETQYF.

The rearrangement joins TRBV11-3 to TRBJ1-2, with D perhaps TRBD1 (5 bases). The germline CDR1 and CDR2 sequences are SGHNT and YENEEA. Trimming took 7 bases from V and 8 from J, leaving 20 bases between them. The CDR3 length is 14 residues. CDR3 region: CASKWGGGYRGYTF. The CDR3 DNA reads TGTGCCAGCAAGTGGGGCGGCGGATACCGGGGCTACACCTTC.

The chain carries TRBV7-2 and TRBJ2-1; a possible D gene is TRBD2 (6 bases). Trimming pared 1 base from V and 11 bases from J, leaving 15 bases between. Per the germline V gene, CDR1 is SGHTA and CDR2 is FQGNSA. The CDR3 contains 14 residues. DNA for the CDR3: TGTGCCAGCAGCTTAGGGATAGCGGCTATGAAGCAGTTCTTC. It translates to CASSLGIAAMKQFF.

The rearrangement joins TRBV3-1 (or the pseudogene TRBV3-2) to TRBJ1-3; no reliable D call. Trimming stripped 2 bases from V and 2 bases from J, with 19 bases between. The CDR3 is 18 residues long. The V gene's germline CDR1 is LGHDT and CDR2 YNNKEL (reference sequence). The CDR3 bases are TGTGCCAGCAGCCAAAGCCCAATCCTCGTGGTCCCTGGAAACACCATATATTTT. It encodes CASSQSPILVVPGNTIYF.

The chain recombines TRBV5-1 with TRBJ2-3; TRBD2 matches 11 bases. This CDR3 contains 15 residues. Germline values: CDR1 SGHRS, CDR2 YFSETQ. Trimming removed 5 bases from V and 4 bases from J; junction bases left unmatched: 6. CDR3 sequence reads: CASSRLAGIADTQYF. The CDR3 DNA is TGCGCCAGCAGTAGACTAGCGGGAATCGCAGATACGCAGTATTTT.

V and J are TRBV7-9 and TRBJ2-7; 7 positions agree with TRBD1. V lost 5 bases to trimming and J lost 6 bases; unmatched junction nucleotides: 7. The CDR3 contains 13 residues. Germline assignment: CDR1 SEHNR and CDR2 FQNEAQ (reference sequence). CDR3 amino acids: CASSRQGVREQYF. For the CDR3, the DNA is TGTGCCAGCAGCCGGCAGGGGGTCCGCGAGCAGTACTTC.

This chain connects TRBV19 to TRBJ2-2, with 8 bases matching TRBD1. CDR3 size: 16 residues. The ends lost 5 bases at V and 4 bases at J; junction bases unmatched: 9. The germline gives CDR1 LNHDA, CDR2 SQIVND (reference sequence). The CDR3 region has the DNA TGTGCCAGTAGTCAACCGACAGGGGCTCTCACCGGGGAGCTGTTTTTT. Translated: CASSQPTGALTGELFF.

The CDR3 DNA follows: TGTGCCAGTAGTATCGACTATAGCAATCAGCCCCAGCATTTT. This gives the protein CASSIDYSNQPQHF. The chain recombines TRBV19 with TRBJ1-5, with D hard to call. The CDR3 has 14 residues. Germline V CDR1 and CDR2: LNHDA, SQIVND (reference sequence). Between the trimmed V and J ends, which lost 3 bases and 0 bases, there was a span of 6 bases. Combining the CDR3 with reference TRBV19 and TRBJ1-5 gives the whole variable domain DGGITQSPKYLFRKEGQNVTLSCEQNLNHDAMYWYRQDPGQGLRLIYYSQIVNDFQKGDIAEGYSVSREKKESFPLTVTSAQKNPTAFYLCASSIDYSNQPQHFGDGTRLSIL.

The chain joins TRBV7-8 to TRBJ2-3, with TRBD2 matching over 14 bases. Germline V gene lookup returns CDR1 SGHVS and CDR2 FQNEAQ. The CDR3 sequence is 15 residues long. V dropped 9 bases and J dropped 6; count of bases not matched to a gene: 8. The CDR3 DNA follows: TGTGCCAGGCCGGGACTAGCGGGAGTAGGGGATACGCAGTATTTT. Translated, it gives CARPGLAGVGDTQYF.

The DNA of the CDR3 is TGTGCCAGCAGCTTGACAGGGCCTCTAACGGGCTACACCTTC. Amino acids: CASSLTGPLTGYTF. The chain links TRBV6-5 to TRBJ1-2; 7 bases are a match to TRBD1. Germline lookup yields CDR1 MNHEY and CDR2 SVGAGI. J was trimmed by 8 bases and V by 6 bases; bases with no gene match: 12. The CDR3 spans 14 residues.

This rearrangement joins TRBV13 to TRBJ2-3; the match to TRBD2 covers 12 bases. CDR3 length: 14 amino acids. Looked up from germline, CDR1 is PRHDT and CDR2 is FYEKMQ (reference sequence). J was trimmed by 6 bases and V by 7 bases; bases with no gene match: 5. Here the CDR3 reads CASKGTSGFDTQYF. CDR3 bases: TGTGCCAGCAAAGGGACTAGCGGGTTTGATACGCAGTATTTT.

The table lists this clone with a count of one. The V and J genes are TRBV30 and TRBJ2-5; 10 nucleotides line up with TRBD2. Germline V lookup: CDR1 GTSNPN, CDR2 SVGIG (reference sequence). This CDR3 contains 16 residues. Unmatched junction bases numbered 12, after V lost 1 base and J lost 7 bases. This CDR3 is CAWSDLAGAPRGTQYF. The CDR3 coding sequence is TGTGCCTGGAGTGATCTAGCGGGGGCGCCCCGAGGGACCCAGTACTTC.

The V call is TRBV28, the J call TRBJ1-4, with 9 bases matching TRBD1. Losses at the gene ends were 6 bases for V and 3 bases for J; bases not matched to a gene: 14. Germline CDR1 reads MDHEN; CDR2 reads SYDVKM. The CDR3 has 18 amino acids. The CDR3 loop is CASSQYGTGIMANEKLFF. In DNA, the CDR3 is TGTGCCAGCAGCCAATACGGGACAGGGATAATGGCTAATGAAAAACTGTTTTTT. The full variable domain, rest sourced from reference TRBV28 and TRBJ1-4, is DVKVTQSSRYLVKRTGEKVFLECVQDMDHENMFWYRQDPGLGLRLIYFSYDVKMKEKGDIPEGYSVSREKKERFSLILESASTNQTSMYLCASSQYGTGIMANEKLFFGSGTQLSVL.